This record concerns one TCR beta chain sequence. These data come from a study of blood T cell repertoires in COVID-19. TCRdb's copy holds only in-frame clones and misses some; the assay was immunoSEQ multiplex PCR. Counted here are tens of thousands of clones, approximately 80% occurring once; the ten biggest clones make up over 2%. The CDR3 contains 16 residues. Per the germline V gene, CDR1 is SGHNT and CDR2 is YYREEE (reference sequence). The germline V and J ends were trimmed by 4 bases and 0 bases, with 17 bases remaining between them. The source of this sequence is a man aged 70-80 years with COVID-19, enrolled during active disease. Sample: peripheral blood. The chain uses TRBV5-4 and TRBJ2-7; tentative D call: TRBD1 (6 bases). CDR3 residues: CASSLDGQPSSYEQYF. The CDR3 DNA sequence: TGTGCCAGCAGCCTAGACGGACAGCCCAGCTCCTACGAGCAGTACTTC.